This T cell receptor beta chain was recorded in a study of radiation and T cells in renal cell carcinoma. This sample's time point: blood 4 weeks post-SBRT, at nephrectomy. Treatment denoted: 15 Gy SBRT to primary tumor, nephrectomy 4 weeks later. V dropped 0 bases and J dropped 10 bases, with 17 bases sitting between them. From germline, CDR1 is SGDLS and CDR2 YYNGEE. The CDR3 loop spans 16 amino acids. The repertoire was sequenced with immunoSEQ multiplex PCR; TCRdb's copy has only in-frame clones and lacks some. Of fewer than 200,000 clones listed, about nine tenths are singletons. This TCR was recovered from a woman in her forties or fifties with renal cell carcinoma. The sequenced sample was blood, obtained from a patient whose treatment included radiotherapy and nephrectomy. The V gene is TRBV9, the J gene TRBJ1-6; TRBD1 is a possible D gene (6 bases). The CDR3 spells CASSVAAGALNSPLHF. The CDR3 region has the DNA TGTGCCAGCAGCGTAGCTGCGGGGGCTCTAAACTCACCCCTCCACTTT. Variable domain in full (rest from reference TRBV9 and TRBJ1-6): DSGVTQTPKHLITATGQRVTLRCSPRSGDLSVYWYQQSLDQGLQFLIQYYNGEERAKGNILERFSAQQFPDLHSELNLSSLELGDSALYFCASSVAAGALNSPLHFGNGTRLTVT.